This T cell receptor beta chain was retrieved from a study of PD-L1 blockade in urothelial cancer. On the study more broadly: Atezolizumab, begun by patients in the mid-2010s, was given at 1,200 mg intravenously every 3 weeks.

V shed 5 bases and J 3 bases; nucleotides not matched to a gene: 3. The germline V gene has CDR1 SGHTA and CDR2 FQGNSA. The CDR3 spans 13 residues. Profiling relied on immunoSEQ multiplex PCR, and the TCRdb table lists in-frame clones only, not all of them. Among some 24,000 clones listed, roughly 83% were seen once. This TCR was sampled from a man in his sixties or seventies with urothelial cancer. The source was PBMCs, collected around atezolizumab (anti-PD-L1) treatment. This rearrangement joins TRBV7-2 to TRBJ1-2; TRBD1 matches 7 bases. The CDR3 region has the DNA TGTGCCAGCAGCCCCCAGGGGGACTATGGCTACACCTTC. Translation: CASSPQGDYGYTF. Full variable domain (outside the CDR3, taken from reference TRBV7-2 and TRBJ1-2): GAGVSQSPSNKVTEKGKDVELRCDPISGHTALYWYRQSLGQGLEFLIYFQGNSAPDKSGLPSDRFSAERTGGSVSTLTIQRTQQEDSAVYLCASSPQGDYGYTFGSGTRLTVV.